Below are 7 T cell receptor beta chains sequenced from a single sample in a study of control samples from healthy donors and cancer patients. Generated by immunoSEQ multiplex PCR, the TCRdb table keeps only in-frame clones and is missing some. The sample shows about 190,000 clones, 85% to 95% of them seen only once. The sample comprised blood. The receptors here all came from a man between 18 and 29 years old in good health.

The chain employs TRBV5-1 and TRBJ1-1; D unresolved. V was cut by 5 bases and J by 3 bases, with 11 bases left in between. Germline V lookup: CDR1 SGHRS, CDR2 YFSETQ. The CDR3 loop spans 13 amino acids. CDR3 protein: CASSVGGYTEAFF. In DNA form, the CDR3 reads TGCGCCAGCAGTGTGGGCGGGTACACTGAAGCTTTCTTT.

The chain has TRBV7-8 and TRBJ1-3; no reliable D call. The ends were cut back, 5 bases at V and 0 bases at J, with 8 bases in the middle. Germline V gene data show CDR1 as SGHVS and CDR2 as FQNEAQ. This CDR3 is 14 amino acids long. The CDR3 DNA sequence: TGTGCCAGCAGCCCTTCTAGCTCTGGAAACACCATATATTTT. It translates to CASSPSSSGNTIYF.

V is TRBV5-1 and J is TRBJ1-3; D is undetermined. V lost 5 bases, J lost 0 bases, and 12 bases lay in between. The CDR3 sequence is 15 residues long. CDR1 is SGHRS and CDR2 is YFSETQ in the germline V gene. This chain's CDR3 is CASRSTGLSGNTIYF. CDR3 sequence (DNA): TGCGCCAGCAGGTCAACGGGCCTCTCTGGAAACACCATATATTTT.

This chain uses TRBV12-3 or TRBV12-4 with TRBJ1-1; D remains ambiguous. Trimming removed 7 bases from V and 4 bases from J, with 10 bases in between. The CDR3 covers 12 residues. This CDR3 reads CASTWGTTEAFF. CDR3 DNA: TGTGCCAGCACTTGGGGTACCACTGAAGCTTTCTTT.

The chain links TRBV18 to TRBJ1-2, with 8 bases lining up with TRBD1. The CDR3 runs to 15 residues. CDR1 and CDR2 (germline): KGHSH, LQKENI. Losses at the gene ends were 6 bases for V and 1 base for J; bases not matched to a gene: 7. The chain's CDR3 is CASSAGTGGNYGYTF. The CDR3 coding sequence is TGTGCCAGCTCTGCCGGGACAGGCGGTAACTATGGCTACACCTTC.

This rearrangement joins TRBV9 to TRBJ2-2; the D gene is possibly TRBD2 (5 bases). This CDR3 contains 18 residues. The V gene's germline CDR1 is SGDLS and CDR2 YYNGEE. The V and J ends lost 0 bases and 5 bases respectively, with 20 bases between them. CDR3 loop: CASSVVGPEDETTGELFF. The CDR3 coding sequence is TGTGCCAGCAGCGTAGTTGGTCCGGAGGACGAGACTACCGGGGAGCTGTTTTTT.

For this clone: Different DNA sequences within this sample yield the same CDR3. The chain links TRBV9 to TRBJ2-7; D perhaps matches TRBD1 (5 bases). From germline, CDR1 is SGDLS and CDR2 YYNGEE. The CDR3 spans 14 residues. V was cut by 0 bases and J by 2 bases, with 9 bases left in between. The CDR3 coding sequence is TGTGCCAGCAGCGTAGGGCAGGGTGCCTACGAGCAGTACTTC. Translating it yields CASSVGQGAYEQYF.